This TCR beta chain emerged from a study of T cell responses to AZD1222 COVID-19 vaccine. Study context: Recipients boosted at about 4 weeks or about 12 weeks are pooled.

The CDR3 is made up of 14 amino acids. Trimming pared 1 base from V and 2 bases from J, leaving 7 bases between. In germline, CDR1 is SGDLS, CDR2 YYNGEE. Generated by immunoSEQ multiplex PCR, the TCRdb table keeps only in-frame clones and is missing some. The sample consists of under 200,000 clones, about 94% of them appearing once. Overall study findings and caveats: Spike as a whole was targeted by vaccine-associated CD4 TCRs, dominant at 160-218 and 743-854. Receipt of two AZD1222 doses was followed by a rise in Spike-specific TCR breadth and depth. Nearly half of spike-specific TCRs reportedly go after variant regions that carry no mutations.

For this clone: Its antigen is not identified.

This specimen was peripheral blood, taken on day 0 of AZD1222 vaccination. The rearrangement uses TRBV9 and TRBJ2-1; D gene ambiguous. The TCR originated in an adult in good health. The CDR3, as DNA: TGTGCCAGCAGCGTAATGGAAGCCTACAATGAGCAGTTCTTC. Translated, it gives CASSVMEAYNEQFF.